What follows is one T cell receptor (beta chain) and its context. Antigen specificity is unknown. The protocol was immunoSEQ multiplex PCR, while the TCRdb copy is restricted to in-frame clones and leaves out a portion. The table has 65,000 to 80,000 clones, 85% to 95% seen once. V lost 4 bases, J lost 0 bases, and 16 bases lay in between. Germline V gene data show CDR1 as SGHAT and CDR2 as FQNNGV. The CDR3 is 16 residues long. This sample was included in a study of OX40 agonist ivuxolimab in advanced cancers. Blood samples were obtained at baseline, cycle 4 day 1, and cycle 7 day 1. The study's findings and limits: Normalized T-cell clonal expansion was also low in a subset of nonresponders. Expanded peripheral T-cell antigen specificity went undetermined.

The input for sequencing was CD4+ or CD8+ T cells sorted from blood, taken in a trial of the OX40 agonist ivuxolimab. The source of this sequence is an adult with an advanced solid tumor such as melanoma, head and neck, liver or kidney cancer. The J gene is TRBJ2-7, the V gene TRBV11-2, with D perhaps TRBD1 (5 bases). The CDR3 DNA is TGTGCCAGCAGCTCCCGTACGACAGAAATCTCCTACGAGCAGTACTTC. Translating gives CASSSRTTEISYEQYF.